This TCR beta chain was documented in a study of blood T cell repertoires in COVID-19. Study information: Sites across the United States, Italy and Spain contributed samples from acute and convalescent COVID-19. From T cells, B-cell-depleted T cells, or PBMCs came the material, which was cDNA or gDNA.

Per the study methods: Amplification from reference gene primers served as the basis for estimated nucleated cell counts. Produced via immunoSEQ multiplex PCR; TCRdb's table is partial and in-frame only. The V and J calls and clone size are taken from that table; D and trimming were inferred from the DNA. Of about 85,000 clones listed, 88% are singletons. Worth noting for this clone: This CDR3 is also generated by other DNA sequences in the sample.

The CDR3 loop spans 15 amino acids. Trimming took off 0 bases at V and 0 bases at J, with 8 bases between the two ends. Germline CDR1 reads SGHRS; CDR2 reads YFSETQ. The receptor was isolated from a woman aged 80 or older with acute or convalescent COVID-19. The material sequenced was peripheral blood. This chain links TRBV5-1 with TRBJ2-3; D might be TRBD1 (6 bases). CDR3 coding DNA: TGCGCCAGCAGCTTGGGGGACACAAGCACAGATACGCAGTATTTT. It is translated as CASSLGDTSTDTQYF.